This TCR beta chain was recorded in a study of blood T cell repertoires in COVID-19. This table comes from immunoSEQ multiplex PCR, and its TCRdb copy is limited to in-frame clones, with some not included. The profile shows about 160,000 clones, about 92% of them singletons. The TCR was taken from a man aged 30 to 45 with COVID-19, enrolled during active disease. Sequencing input: peripheral blood.

The CDR3 loop reads CAIRTGDTYEQYF. The CDR3 coding sequence is TGTGCCATCAGGACAGGGGACACCTACGAGCAGTACTTC. J is TRBJ2-7 and V is TRBV10-3, with 8 bases matching TRBD1. The germline V gene has CDR1 ENHRY and CDR2 SYGVKD. Unmatched junction bases numbered 3, after V lost 6 bases and J lost 2 bases. The CDR3 spans 13 residues.